The 24 T cell receptor beta chains in this list originate from one sample, sequenced in a study of shared clonotypes between healthy human individuals. Only in-frame clones appear in the TCRdb table, and some are missing; sequencing was by immunoSEQ multiplex PCR. This sample has about 2 million clones; 95% occur once, and the top ten carry 0.1% to 0.15%. The sequencing input was naive CD4+ T cells sorted from blood. The subset denotes: CD45RA+ positively selected. The source is a man between 18 and 35 years old in good health.

J is TRBJ2-4 and V is TRBV5-4; the match to TRBD1 covers 7 bases. CDR1 and CDR2 (germline): SGHNT, YYREEE (reference sequence). Losses at the gene ends were 4 bases for V and 8 bases for J; bases not matched to a gene: 9. This CDR3 has 14 residues. Written as DNA, the CDR3 is TGTGCCAGCAGCGGATCACAGGGGTATGACATTCAGTACTTC. It codes for CASSGSQGYDIQYF.

J is TRBJ2-7 and V is TRBV6-1; maybe TRBD1 (6 bases). In germline, CDR1 is MNHNS, CDR2 SASEGT. The CDR3 covers 14 residues. Trimming stripped 10 bases from V and 4 bases from J, with 20 bases between. CDR3 nucleotide sequence: TGTGCCACCAGCGTTACTTGGGGGCGGTACGAGCAGTACTTC. Protein: CATSVTWGRYEQYF.

In regard to this clone: In the same sample, other DNA sequences code for this CDR3. This rearrangement joins TRBV5-4 to TRBJ2-2; D unclear. Germline V CDR1 and CDR2: SGHNT, YYREEE (reference sequence). Trimming removed 0 bases from V and 3 bases from J, with 3 bases in between. The CDR3 contains 13 residues. The CDR3 sequence: CASSLDYTGELFF. CDR3 bases: TGTGCCAGCAGCTTGGACTACACCGGGGAGCTGTTTTTT.

The J gene is TRBJ2-7, the V gene TRBV5-4; 7 bases agree with TRBD2. The CDR3 is made up of 12 amino acids. Germline CDR1 is SGHNT and CDR2 is YYREEE (reference sequence). J lost 2 bases, V lost 4 bases, and 0 bases had no gene match. CDR3 amino acids: CASSAGAYEQYF. The DNA for the CDR3 is TGTGCCAGCAGCGCGGGAGCCTACGAGCAGTACTTC.

The J gene is TRBJ1-2, the V gene TRBV5-1, with D possibly TRBD1 on 6 matching bases. Germline CDR1 reads SGHRS; CDR2 reads YFSETQ. Trimming shortened V by 1 base and J by 4 bases, and 14 bases separated the two germline ends. CDR3 length: 15 residues. CDR3 nucleotide sequence: TGCGCCAGCAGCTTGATGGGGGGCGCCTTCTATGGCTACACCTTC. This gives the protein CASSLMGGAFYGYTF.

The chain employs TRBV7-9 and TRBJ1-4; a weak D match, TRBD1 (6 bases). Germline loops: CDR1 SEHNR, CDR2 FQNEAQ (reference sequence). V lost 5 bases and J 3 bases, leaving 13 bases between the germline ends. The CDR3 runs to 15 residues. CDR3 sequence reads: CASSLSGGANEKLFF. Written as DNA, the CDR3 is TGTGCCAGCAGCCTGAGTGGGGGCGCTAATGAAAAACTGTTTTTT.

The chain has TRBV14 and TRBJ2-5; no firm D call. The CDR3 extends over 14 amino acids. Trimming left V 0 bases short and J 7 bases short, with 12 bases between. Germline V gene sequence: CDR1 SGHDN, CDR2 FVKESK. DNA of the CDR3: TGTGCCAGCAGCCAAGATGACCGGGCCGGGACCCAGTACTTC. Amino acid sequence: CASSQDDRAGTQYF. The whole variable domain, filled in from reference TRBV14 and TRBJ2-5, reads EAGVTQFPSHSVIEKGQTVTLRCDPISGHDNLYWYRRVMGKEIKFLLHFVKESKQDESGMPNNRFLAERTGGTYSTLKVQPAELEDSGVYFCASSQDDRAGTQYFGPGTRLLVL.

The chain joins TRBV7-2 to TRBJ2-7, with D possibly being TRBD2 (5 bases). Germline loops: CDR1 SGHTA, CDR2 FQGNSA. The CDR3 loop spans 13 amino acids. Between the trimmed V and J ends, which lost 1 base and 9 bases, there was a span of 13 bases. DNA of the CDR3: TGTGCCAGCAGCTTAGATAGGCAGGCGGGGCAGTACTTC. Translation: CASSLDRQAGQYF.

The chain links TRBV5-4 to TRBJ2-5; TRBD2 matches at 7 bases. V lost 1 base and J lost 0; bases outside the gene matches: 3. The CDR3 runs 15 residues. Germline assignment: CDR1 SGHNT and CDR2 YYREEE (reference sequence). CDR3: CASSLMGGNQETQYF. The CDR3 bases are TGTGCCAGCAGCTTGATGGGGGGGAACCAAGAGACCCAGTACTTC.

V gene TRBV28 combines with J gene TRBJ1-6; perhaps TRBD1 as D (5 bases). V was shortened by 5 bases and J by 12 bases, with 17 bases between the two germline ends. The CDR3 spans 14 residues. CDR1 and CDR2 from the germline V gene are MDHEN and SYDVKM. CDR3 in DNA: TGTGCCAGCAGTCTACGGGACTTCTATGGACCCCTCCACTTT. This encodes CASSLRDFYGPLHF.

This chain joins TRBV5-6 and TRBJ2-7, with a possible D match to TRBD2 (5 bases). V was trimmed by 3 bases and J by 2 bases, leaving 15 bases between them. This CDR3 is built from 15 residues. Germline loops: CDR1 SGHDT, CDR2 YYEEEE. The CDR3 DNA sequence: TGTGCCAGCAGCTCATACCTCCGGGATCCCTACGAGCAGTACTTC. It yields the protein CASSSYLRDPYEQYF.

The chain links TRBV2 to TRBJ2-5; 8 nucleotides align to TRBD1. CDR1 is SNHLY, CDR2 FYNNEI, per germline. The CDR3 covers 13 residues. V trimming: 5 bases; J trimming: 7 bases; junction bases outside the gene matches: 6. CDR3 bases: TGTGCCAGCAGTCTCGGACAGGGTGTGACCCAGTACTTC. This encodes CASSLGQGVTQYF.

This rearrangement joins TRBV10-2 to TRBJ2-5; D is undetermined. Between the trimmed V and J ends, which lost 6 bases and 3 bases, there was a span of 11 bases. In germline, CDR1 is WSHSY, CDR2 SAAADI. The CDR3 consists of 13 residues. The CDR3 region is CASRPDGEETQYF. The DNA of the CDR3 is TGCGCCAGCAGACCCGATGGAGAAGAGACCCAGTACTTC.

This rearrangement joins TRBV6-5 to TRBJ2-7, with 9 bases aligning to TRBD1. With 2 bases clipped from V and 5 bases from J, the junction kept 4 bases outside the gene matches. The CDR3 contains 14 residues. The germline gives CDR1 MNHEY, CDR2 SVGAGI. As DNA, the CDR3 is TGTGCCAGCAGTTACGGGGACAGGGTCCACGAGCAGTACTTC. Its translation: CASSYGDRVHEQYF.

A single count supports this clone. The genes are TRBV9 and TRBJ2-3, with unresolved D. CDR1 is SGDLS, CDR2 YYNGEE, per germline. V was shortened by 4 bases and J by 4 bases, with 10 bases between the two germline ends. The CDR3 runs to 13 residues. CDR3 coding DNA: TGTGCCAGCAGCTTAACCTTCTCAGATACGCAGTATTTT. Translating it yields CASSLTFSDTQYF. Combining the CDR3 with reference TRBV9 and TRBJ2-3 gives the whole variable domain DSGVTQTPKHLITATGQRVTLRCSPRSGDLSVYWYQQSLDQGLQFLIQYYNGEERAKGNILERFSAQQFPDLHSELNLSSLELGDSALYFCASSLTFSDTQYFGPGTRLTVL.

The J gene is TRBJ2-3, the V gene TRBV7-2, with no clear D. V lost 5 bases, J lost 4 bases, and 10 bases lay in between. Germline-derived CDR1 and CDR2 are SGHTA and FQGNSA. The CDR3 is 13 amino acids. The CDR3 here is CASSRYAADTQYF. CDR3 DNA: TGTGCCAGCAGCAGATATGCCGCAGATACGCAGTATTTT.

The V and J genes are TRBV7-3 and TRBJ2-3; D is perhaps TRBD1 or TRBD2 (5 bases each). CDR3 size: 15 residues. V was cut by 5 bases and J by 1 base, with 13 bases left in between. Germline CDR1 SGHTA, CDR2 FQGTGA. This CDR3 is CASSPNRGRTDTQYF. The CDR3 DNA is TGTGCCAGCAGCCCTAACCGGGGACGCACAGATACGCAGTATTTT. The variable domain in full, completed from reference TRBV7-3 and TRBJ2-3, reads GAGVSQTPSNKVTEKGKYVELRCDPISGHTALYWYRQSLGQGPEFLIYFQGTGAADDSGLPNDRFFAVRPEGSVSTLKIQRTERGDSAVYLCASSPNRGRTDTQYFGPGTRLTVL.

Written as DNA, the CDR3 is TGCGCCAGCAGCCAAGAACCGAGACAGGGGGCATACGAGCAGTACTTC. It specifies CASSQEPRQGAYEQYF. The chain employs TRBV4-1 and TRBJ2-7; 10 positions match TRBD1. The germline V gene has CDR1 MGHRA and CDR2 YSYEKL. The J segment lost 4 bases and the V segment lost 0 bases, leaving 6 bases of the junction unmatched. The CDR3 runs 16 residues.

This chain connects TRBV6-1 to TRBJ2-7, with a weak D call TRBD2 (6 bases). V lost 6 bases, J lost 0 bases, and 12 bases lay in between. The CDR3 spans 14 residues. The germline CDR1 and CDR2 sequences are MNHNS and SASEGT. In nucleotides, the CDR3 is TGTGCCAGCAGAGGGCCGGGGGACTCCTACGAGCAGTACTTC. Amino acid sequence: CASRGPGDSYEQYF.

V and J are TRBV5-6 and TRBJ1-1; D ambiguous. The CDR3 totals 12 residues. Germline V gene data show CDR1 as SGHDT and CDR2 as YYEEEE. Trimming took 5 bases from V and 5 from J, leaving 10 bases between them. CDR3 residues: CASRTSVTEAFF. In DNA, the CDR3 is TGTGCCAGCAGGACCAGTGTGACTGAAGCTTTCTTT.

This sequence joins TRBV5-1 and TRBJ2-5; 9 bases align to TRBD2. CDR3 length: 15 residues. Trimming at V came to 5 bases and at J to 1 base, leaving 6 bases not matched to a gene. Germline assignment: CDR1 SGHRS and CDR2 YFSETQ. The CDR3 reads CASSPGTSIQETQYF. The CDR3 bases are TGCGCCAGCAGTCCCGGGACTAGCATCCAAGAGACCCAGTACTTC.

V usage is TRBV5-4 and J usage is TRBJ1-2; D unresolved. The germline CDR1 and CDR2 sequences are SGHNT and YYREEE (reference sequence). The V and J ends lost 0 bases and 1 base respectively, with 10 bases between them. The CDR3 contains 15 residues. DNA of the CDR3: TGTGCCAGCAGCTTGGCGGGTACGCTTAACTATGGCTACACCTTC. Translation: CASSLAGTLNYGYTF. Filled out from reference TRBV5-4 and TRBJ1-2, the complete variable domain reads ETGVTQSPTHLIKTRGQQVTLRCSSQSGHNTVSWYQQALGQGPQFIFQYYREEENGRGNFPPRFSGLQFPNYSSELNVNALELDDSALYLCASSLAGTLNYGYTFGSGTRLTVV.

The chain is built from TRBV5-8 and TRBJ2-7, with D maybe TRBD1 (5 bases). CDR3 length: 15 amino acids. Germline CDR1 is SGHTS and CDR2 is YDEGEE. Trimming stripped 4 bases from V and 3 bases from J, with 17 bases between. CDR3 protein: CASSPGGRAVYEQYF. The CDR3 DNA is TGTGCCAGCAGCCCCGGCGGCAGGGCCGTCTACGAGCAGTACTTC.

The J gene is TRBJ2-3, the V gene TRBV9, with unresolved D. The CDR3 totals 15 residues. The V end was cut by 4 bases, the J end by 4 bases, with 16 bases between. CDR1 is SGDLS, CDR2 YYNGEE, per germline. The DNA of the CDR3 is TGTGCCAGCAGCCCATGGACGGTTCTGGCAGATACGCAGTATTTT. Protein: CASSPWTVLADTQYF.